Here is one T cell receptor beta chain with its context. Antigen specificity is unknown. Other nucleotide sequences from this sample produce the same CDR3. The record originates from a study of lymphopenia after photon versus proton radiotherapy. General observations from the study: Post-nadir diversity loss with photons came from oligoclonal expansion, particularly CD8+ Temra cells. Under photons, naive T cells and diversity fell while effector/memory populations rose.

The table came from immunoSEQ multiplex PCR; TCRdb's copy has only in-frame clones and leaves some out. Among 150,000 to 200,000 clones, 88% were seen once, and the ten largest hold 4% to 5%. This CDR3 comprises 15 residues. J lost 4 bases, V lost 0 bases, and 4 bases had no gene match. CDR1 and CDR2 from the germline V gene are SGDLS and YYNGEE. The clonotype originates from a man aged 50-59 years with gastric cancer. The specimen was peripheral blood, collected from a patient treated with photon-based radiotherapy. This chain links TRBV9 with TRBJ2-1; 7 nucleotides match TRBD2. The CDR3 region has the DNA TGTGCCAGCAGCGTAGGGCTAGCGGATTACAATGAGCAGTTCTTC. Protein sequence: CASSVGLADYNEQFF.